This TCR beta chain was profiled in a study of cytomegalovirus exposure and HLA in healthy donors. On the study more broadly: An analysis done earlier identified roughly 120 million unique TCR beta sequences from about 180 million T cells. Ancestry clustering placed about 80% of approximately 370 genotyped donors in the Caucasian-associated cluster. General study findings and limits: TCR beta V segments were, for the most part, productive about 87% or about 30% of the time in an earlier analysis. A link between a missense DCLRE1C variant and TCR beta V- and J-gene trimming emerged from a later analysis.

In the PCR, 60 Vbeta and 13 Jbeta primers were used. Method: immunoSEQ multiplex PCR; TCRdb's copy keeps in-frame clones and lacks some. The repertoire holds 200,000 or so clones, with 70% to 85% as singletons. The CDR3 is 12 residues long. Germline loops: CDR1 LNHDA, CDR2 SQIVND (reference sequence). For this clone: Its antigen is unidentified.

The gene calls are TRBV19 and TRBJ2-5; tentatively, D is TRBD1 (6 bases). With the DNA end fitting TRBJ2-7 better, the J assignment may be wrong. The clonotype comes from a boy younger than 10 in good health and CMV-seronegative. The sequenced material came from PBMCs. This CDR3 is CASRRGFYEQYF. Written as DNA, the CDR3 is TGTGCCAGTCGAAGGGGGTTTTACGAGCAGTACTTC.